This TCR beta chain is drawn from a study of T cell changes during pregnancy in multiple sclerosis. This CDR3 is built from 15 residues. Germline assignment: CDR1 MNHNY and CDR2 SVGAGI (reference sequence). The germline V and J ends were trimmed by 6 bases and 2 bases, with 14 bases remaining between them. TCRdb keeps only in-frame clones here, not all; method: immunoSEQ multiplex PCR. The repertoire holds 20,000 to 25,000 clones, with roughly 89% as singletons. This sequence was found in a female donor with multiple sclerosis, enrolled in a pregnancy study. The rearrangement links TRBV6-6 to TRBJ2-1; maybe TRBD2 (5 bases). Source: CD8+ T cells from peripheral blood mononuclear cells, taken in the first trimester of pregnancy. CDR3 sequence: CASSHGLGPYNEQFF. The DNA for the CDR3 is TGTGCCAGCAGCCACGGACTTGGACCCTACAATGAGCAGTTCTTC.